Described below is a single TCR beta chain sequence and its context. Antigen: not known. The entry originates in a study of shared clonotypes between healthy human individuals. Points from the study as a whole: Clonotypes shared by all four sorted-subset donors had higher generation probabilities than non-shared clonotypes.

Genomic DNA belonging to each subset was distributed in equal measure over several immunoSEQ plates. Generated by immunoSEQ multiplex PCR, the TCRdb table keeps only in-frame clones and is missing some. The sample includes about 2.4 million clones, under 95% of them seen just once. Donors, healthy HIV-negative adults, lacked recent acute infections or vaccinations. CD45RA-negative memory and CD45RA+ naive subsets were split from the CD4+ cells. With 5 bases removed from V and 1 base from J, the gap between germline ends came to 15 bases. Germline CDR1 reads SGHNT; CDR2 reads YYREEE (reference sequence). The CDR3 extends over 15 amino acids.

The chain has TRBV5-4 and TRBJ1-1; no clear D. This clonotype was sampled from a man aged 18 to 35 in good health. Some clones in this sample may be carry-over from other donors' samples. The sequenced sample consisted of naive CD4+ T cells from PBMCs. Subset noted: CD45RA+ positively selected. CDR3 nucleotide sequence: TGTGCCAGCAGGGACGTCCGTGGAGGGAACACTGAAGCTTTCTTT. It yields the protein CASRDVRGGNTEAFF.